This T cell receptor beta chain was captured in a study of T cells in women clearing cervical HPV infection. Remarks on this clone: Its antigen is undetermined. With the read ending 3 residues before the CDR3 end, the germline J gene is used to fill in that end.

The protocol was immunoSEQ multiplex PCR, while the TCRdb copy is restricted to in-frame clones and leaves out a portion. The listing records under 45,000 clones. Germline values: CDR1 SGHRS, CDR2 YFSETQ. The CDR3 loop spans 11 amino acids. Whole-study findings and limits: CIN3+ cases had significantly higher TCR repertoire richness than controls, but evenness did not differ.

The chain carries TRBV5-1 and TRBJ1-1; D not resolved. The receptor comes from a woman aged 18 to 75 with a cervical HPV16 infection that either progressed to CIN3+ or cleared (not recorded which). Sequenced sample: blood buffy coat. The chain's CDR3 is CASSGGLEAFF. The sequenced CDR3 bases are TGCGCCAGCAGCGGAGGGTTGGAA.